This entry is about one TCR beta chain. What it binds is not known. The time point was: before preoperative PTX-NDP chemotherapy. CDR1 and CDR2 (germline): SGHTA, FQGNSA. The CDR3 loop spans 16 amino acids. The V gene lost 1 base and the J gene lost 5 bases, with 17 bases spanning the gap. This sample was taken from a study of esophageal squamous cell carcinoma under preoperative chemotherapy. General observations from the study: Peripheral T cells migrating into the tumor appeared to partly supply post-treatment tumor-infiltrating lymphocytes. After chemotherapy, TCR diversity rose significantly in peripheral T cells but not in tumor-infiltrating lymphocytes.

TCRdb recomputed calls from the PCR reads with MiXCR, one row per CDR3 protein. The top ten hold approximately 16% of the sample, which has over 10,000 distinct CDR3 sequences, roughly half seen once. The clonotype originates from a human donor with esophageal squamous cell carcinoma. The donor label of this sample is uncertain. This material was collected from a patient given preoperative chemotherapy. The gene calls are TRBV7-2 and TRBJ2-5; the D is unclear. CDR3 sequence reads: CASSLDATTSRETQYF. The CDR3, as DNA: TGTGCCAGCAGCTTAGATGCCACCACCTCGCGGGAGACCCAGTACTTC.